This T cell receptor (beta chain) was captured in a study of T cells in localized non-small cell lung cancer. Whole-study findings and limits: Among the top 100 tumor clones, a median about 57 appeared in adjacent lung.

Sequencing used immunoSEQ multiplex PCR; TCRdb keeps in-frame clones, though not all of them. The sample lists 6,500 to 10,000 clones; 70% to 90% were seen once. A note on this clone: Its antigen is currently unknown. This is likely a read error, given that the CDR3 carries no conserved phenylalanine or tryptophan at its end. The DNA is omitted, as the CDR3 cannot be located on it reliably, and the CDR3 follows TCRdb's listing.

The CDR3 is 11 amino acids in total, end residues counted. Germline V lookup: CDR1 SGHDT, CDR2 YYEEEE. The sequenced sample was peripheral blood, obtained before any cancer treatment. This TCR was recovered from a male donor aged 60 or older with stage III lung adenocarcinoma. V is TRBV5-6 and J is TRBJ2-7; TRBD2, as called in the table, went unchecked against the DNA. The CDR3 loop reads CASSLGGAVNR.